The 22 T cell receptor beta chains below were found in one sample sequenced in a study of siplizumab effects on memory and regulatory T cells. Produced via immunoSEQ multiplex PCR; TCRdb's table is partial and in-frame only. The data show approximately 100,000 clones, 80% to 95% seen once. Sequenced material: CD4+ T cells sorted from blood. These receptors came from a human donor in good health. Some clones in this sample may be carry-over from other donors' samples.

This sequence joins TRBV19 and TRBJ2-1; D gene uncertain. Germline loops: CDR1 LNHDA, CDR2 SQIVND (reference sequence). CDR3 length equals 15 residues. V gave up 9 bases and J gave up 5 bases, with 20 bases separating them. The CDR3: CASTAGRGGDNEQFF. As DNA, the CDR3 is TGTGCCAGCACTGCTGGTAGAGGTGGGGACAATGAGCAGTTCTTC.

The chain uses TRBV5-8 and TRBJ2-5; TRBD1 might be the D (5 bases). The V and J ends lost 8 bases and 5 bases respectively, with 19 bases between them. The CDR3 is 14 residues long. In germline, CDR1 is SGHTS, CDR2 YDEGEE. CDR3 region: CASQPTAPGETQYF. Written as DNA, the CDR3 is TGTGCCAGTCAGCCGACGGCTCCAGGGGAGACCCAGTACTTC.

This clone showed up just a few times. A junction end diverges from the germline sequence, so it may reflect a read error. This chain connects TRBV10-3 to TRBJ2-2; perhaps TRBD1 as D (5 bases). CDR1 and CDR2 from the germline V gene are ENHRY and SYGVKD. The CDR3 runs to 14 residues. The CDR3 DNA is TGTGCCATCAATGAGCAGGGATCCACCGGGGAGCTGTTTTTT. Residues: CAINEQGSTGELFF.

The CDR3 region is CASSQHRAIGDGYTF. CDR3 DNA sequence: TGTGCCAGCAGCCAGCACAGGGCGATCGGGGATGGCTACACCTTC. The V gene is TRBV4-2, the J gene TRBJ1-2; possible D gene TRBD1, 6 bases. The ends were cut back, 3 bases at V and 6 bases at J, with 17 bases in the middle. Germline CDR1 reads LGHNA; CDR2 reads YNFKEQ. The CDR3 length is 15 residues.

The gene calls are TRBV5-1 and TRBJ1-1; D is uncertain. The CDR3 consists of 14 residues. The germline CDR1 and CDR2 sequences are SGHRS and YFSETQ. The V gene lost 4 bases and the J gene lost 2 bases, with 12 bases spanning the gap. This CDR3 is CASSPDTLNTEAFF. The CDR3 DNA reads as TGCGCCAGCAGCCCCGACACCCTCAACACTGAAGCTTTCTTT.

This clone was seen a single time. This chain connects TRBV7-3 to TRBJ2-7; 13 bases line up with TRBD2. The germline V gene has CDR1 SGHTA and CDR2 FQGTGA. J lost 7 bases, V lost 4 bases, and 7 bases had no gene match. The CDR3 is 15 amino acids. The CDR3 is CASSSGLAGSWEQYF. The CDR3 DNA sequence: TGTGCCAGCAGCTCGGGACTAGCGGGGTCGTGGGAGCAGTACTTC.

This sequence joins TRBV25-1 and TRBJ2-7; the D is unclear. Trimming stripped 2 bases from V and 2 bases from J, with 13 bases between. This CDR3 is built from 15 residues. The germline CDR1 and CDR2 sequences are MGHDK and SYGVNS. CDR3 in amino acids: CASSEQSKIPYEQYF. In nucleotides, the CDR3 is TGTGCCAGCAGTGAACAGTCGAAAATTCCCTACGAGCAGTACTTC.

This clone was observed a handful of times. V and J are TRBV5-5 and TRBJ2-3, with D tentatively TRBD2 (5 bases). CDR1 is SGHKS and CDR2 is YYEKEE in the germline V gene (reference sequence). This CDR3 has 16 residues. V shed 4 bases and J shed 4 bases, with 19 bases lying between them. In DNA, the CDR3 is TGTGCCAGCAGCGTACAACCACCGAAGGAGGCAGATACGCAGTATTTT. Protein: CASSVQPPKEADTQYF.

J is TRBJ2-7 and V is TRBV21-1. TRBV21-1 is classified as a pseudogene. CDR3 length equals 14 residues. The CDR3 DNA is TGTGCCAGCAGCAAAGAAGGGGAGTGCTACGAGCAGTACTTC. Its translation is CASSKEGECYEQYF.

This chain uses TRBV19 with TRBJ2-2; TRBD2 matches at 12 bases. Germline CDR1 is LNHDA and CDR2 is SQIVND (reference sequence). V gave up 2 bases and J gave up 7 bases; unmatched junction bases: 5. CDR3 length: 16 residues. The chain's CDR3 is CASSILAGGPNGELFF. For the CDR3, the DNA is TGTGCCAGTAGTATACTAGCGGGAGGGCCAAACGGGGAGCTGTTTTTT.

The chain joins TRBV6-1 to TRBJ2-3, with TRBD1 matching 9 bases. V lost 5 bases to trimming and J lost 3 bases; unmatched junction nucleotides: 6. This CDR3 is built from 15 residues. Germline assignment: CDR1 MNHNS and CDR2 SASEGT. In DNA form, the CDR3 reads TGTGCCAGCAGTCAGACAGGGGGTATAACAGATACGCAGTATTTT. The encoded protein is CASSQTGGITDTQYF.

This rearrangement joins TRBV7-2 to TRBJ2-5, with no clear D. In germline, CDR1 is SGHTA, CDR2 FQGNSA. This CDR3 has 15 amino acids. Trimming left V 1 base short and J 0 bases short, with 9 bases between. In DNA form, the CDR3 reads TGTGCCAGCAGCTTAGTCAACGGCGACCAAGAGACCCAGTACTTC. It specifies CASSLVNGDQETQYF.

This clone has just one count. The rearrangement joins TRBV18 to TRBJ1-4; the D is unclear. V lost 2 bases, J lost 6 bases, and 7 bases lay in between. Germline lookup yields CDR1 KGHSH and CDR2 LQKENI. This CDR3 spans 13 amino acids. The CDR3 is CASSPGIDEKLFF. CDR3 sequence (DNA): TGTGCCAGCTCACCAGGGATTGATGAAAAACTGTTTTTT.

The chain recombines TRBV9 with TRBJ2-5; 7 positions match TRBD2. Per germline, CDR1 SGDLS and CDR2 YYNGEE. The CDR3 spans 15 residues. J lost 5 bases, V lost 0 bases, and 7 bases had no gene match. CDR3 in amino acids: CASSVASLASETQYF. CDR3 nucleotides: TGTGCCAGCAGCGTAGCCTCACTAGCGTCGGAGACCCAGTACTTC.

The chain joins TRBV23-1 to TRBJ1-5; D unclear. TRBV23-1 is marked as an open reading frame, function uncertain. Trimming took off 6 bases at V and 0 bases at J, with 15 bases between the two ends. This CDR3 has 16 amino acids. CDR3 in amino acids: CASSPRPIDSNQPQHF. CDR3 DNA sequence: TGCGCCAGCAGCCCTAGGCCTATCGATAGCAATCAGCCCCAGCATTTT.

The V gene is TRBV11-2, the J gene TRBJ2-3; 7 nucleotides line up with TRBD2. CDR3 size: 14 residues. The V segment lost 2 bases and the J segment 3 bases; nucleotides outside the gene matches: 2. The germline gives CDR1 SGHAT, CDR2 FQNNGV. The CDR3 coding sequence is TGTGCCAGCAGCTTAACAGCGGGGACAGATACGCAGTATTTT. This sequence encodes CASSLTAGTDTQYF.

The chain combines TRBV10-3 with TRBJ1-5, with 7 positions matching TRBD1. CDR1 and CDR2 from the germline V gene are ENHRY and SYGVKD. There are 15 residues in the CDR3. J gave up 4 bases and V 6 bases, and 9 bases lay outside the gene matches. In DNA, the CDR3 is TGTGCCATCAGGGAAACGGGACAGTCGAATCAGCCCCAGCATTTT. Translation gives CAIRETGQSNQPQHF.

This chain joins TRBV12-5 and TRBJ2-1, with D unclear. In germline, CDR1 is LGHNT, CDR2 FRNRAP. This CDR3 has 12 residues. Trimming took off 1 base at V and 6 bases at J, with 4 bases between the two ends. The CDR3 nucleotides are TGTGCTAGTGGTTTGGAGAGCAATGAGCAGTTCTTC. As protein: CASGLESNEQFF.

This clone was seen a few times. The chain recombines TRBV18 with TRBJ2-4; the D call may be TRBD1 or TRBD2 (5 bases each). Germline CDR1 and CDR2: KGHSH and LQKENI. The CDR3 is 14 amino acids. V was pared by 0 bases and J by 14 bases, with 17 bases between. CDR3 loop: CASSPPGSGAREYF. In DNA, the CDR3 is TGTGCCAGCTCACCACCGGGTTCCGGGGCACGGGAGTACTTC.

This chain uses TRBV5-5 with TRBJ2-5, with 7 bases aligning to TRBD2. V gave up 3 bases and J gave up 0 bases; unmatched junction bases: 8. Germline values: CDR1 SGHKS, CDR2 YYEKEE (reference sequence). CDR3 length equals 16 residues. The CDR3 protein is CASSSGISGYQETQYF. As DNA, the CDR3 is TGTGCCAGCAGCTCGGGTATTAGCGGGTACCAAGAGACCCAGTACTTC.

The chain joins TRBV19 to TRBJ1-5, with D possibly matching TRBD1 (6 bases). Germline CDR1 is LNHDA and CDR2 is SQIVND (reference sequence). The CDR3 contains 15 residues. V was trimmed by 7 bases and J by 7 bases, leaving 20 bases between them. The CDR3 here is CASTKDSSGRQPQHF. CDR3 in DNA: TGTGCCAGTACCAAGGACAGCTCGGGAAGACAGCCCCAGCATTTT.

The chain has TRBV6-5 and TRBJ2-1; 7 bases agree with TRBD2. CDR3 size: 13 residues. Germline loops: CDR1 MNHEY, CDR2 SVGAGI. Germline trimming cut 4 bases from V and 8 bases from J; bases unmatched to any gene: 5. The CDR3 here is CASSSDGGDEQFF. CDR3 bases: TGTGCCAGCAGTTCGGATGGGGGGGATGAGCAGTTCTTC.